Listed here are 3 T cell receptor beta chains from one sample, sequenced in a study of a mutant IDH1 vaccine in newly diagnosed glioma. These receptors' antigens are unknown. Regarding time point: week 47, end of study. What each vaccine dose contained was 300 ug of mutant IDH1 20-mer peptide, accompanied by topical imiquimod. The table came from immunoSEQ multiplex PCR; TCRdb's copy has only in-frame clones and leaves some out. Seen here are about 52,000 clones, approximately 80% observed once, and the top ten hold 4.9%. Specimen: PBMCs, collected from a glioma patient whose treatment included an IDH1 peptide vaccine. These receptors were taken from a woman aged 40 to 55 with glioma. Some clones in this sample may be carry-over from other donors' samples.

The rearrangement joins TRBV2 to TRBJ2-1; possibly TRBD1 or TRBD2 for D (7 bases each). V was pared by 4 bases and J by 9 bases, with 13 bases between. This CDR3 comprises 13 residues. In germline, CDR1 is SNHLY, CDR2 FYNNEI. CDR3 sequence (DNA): TGTGCCAGCAGTGCCCAGGGGGGGGGTGAGCAGTTCTTC. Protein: CASSAQGGGEQFF.

The DNA of the CDR3 is TGTGCCAGCAGCGCCCGTCGCGGAACCAACACTGAAGCTTTCTTT. Translated: CASSARRGTNTEAFF. The chain recombines TRBV4-2 with TRBJ1-1; D is unclear. The CDR3 is 15 residues long. V lost 5 bases, J lost 2 bases, and 15 bases lay in between. CDR1 is LGHNA, CDR2 YNFKEQ, per germline.

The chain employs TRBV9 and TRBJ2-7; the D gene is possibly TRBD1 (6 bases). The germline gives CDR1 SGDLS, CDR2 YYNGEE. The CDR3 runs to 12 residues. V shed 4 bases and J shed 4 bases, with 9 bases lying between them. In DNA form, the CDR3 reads TGTGCCAGCAGCCCCCAGGGGTACGAGCAGTACTTC. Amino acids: CASSPQGYEQYF. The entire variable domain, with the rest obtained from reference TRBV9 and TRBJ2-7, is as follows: DSGVTQTPKHLITATGQRVTLRCSPRSGDLSVYWYQQSLDQGLQFLIQYYNGEERAKGNILERFSAQQFPDLHSELNLSSLELGDSALYFCASSPQGYEQYFGPGTRLTVT.